The 26 T cell receptor beta chains below all came from one sample that was sequenced in a study of shared clonotypes between healthy human individuals. Measured with immunoSEQ multiplex PCR; TCRdb has only the in-frame clones, and not every one. The table has about 2,100,000 clones, about 92% seen once. CD45RO-negative, CCR7-selected cells formed the naive CD8 fraction, which excluded terminally differentiated effector memory CD45RA+ cells. The sample taken for sequencing was naive CD8+ T cells from PBMCs. The receptor set was obtained from a man between 18 and 35 years old in good health. Some clones in this sample may be carry-over from other donors' samples.

The chain joins TRBV29-1 to TRBJ1-2, with D perhaps TRBD1 (5 bases). This CDR3 is 15 amino acids long. V gave up 8 bases and J gave up 0 bases, with 19 bases separating them. Germline lookup yields CDR1 SQVTM and CDR2 ANQGSEA. The CDR3: CSTLPGLNANYGYTF. The CDR3 bases are TGCAGCACCCTCCCGGGACTAAATGCTAACTATGGCTACACCTTC. Variable domain in full (rest from reference TRBV29-1 and TRBJ1-2): SAVISQKPSRDICQRGTSLTIQCQVDSQVTMMFWYRQQPGQSLTLIATANQGSEATYESGFVIDKFPISRPNLTFSTLTVSNMSPEDSSIYLCSTLPGLNANYGYTFGSGTRLTVV.

The V and J genes are TRBV5-1 and TRBJ2-5, with 7 nucleotides matching TRBD1. The CDR3 is made up of 15 amino acids. The germline V gene encodes CDR1 SGHRS and CDR2 YFSETQ. V dropped 0 bases and J dropped 4; count of bases not matched to a gene: 6. The CDR3 here is CASSLEGQPRETQYF. As DNA, the CDR3 is TGCGCCAGCAGCTTGGAGGGACAGCCCAGAGAGACCCAGTACTTC.

The rearrangement joins TRBV11-2 to TRBJ2-7; D unclear. Trimming took off 3 bases at V and 4 bases at J, with 13 bases between the two ends. The CDR3 sequence is 14 residues long. The germline V gene encodes CDR1 SGHAT and CDR2 FQNNGV. CDR3 in amino acids: CASSFRSQRYEQYF. The CDR3 DNA is TGTGCCAGCAGCTTTAGATCACAGCGTTACGAGCAGTACTTC.

The chain uses TRBV4-1 and TRBJ2-3; D unresolved. The CDR3 consists of 18 residues. Trimming took 1 base from V and 0 from J, leaving 17 bases between them. Germline CDR1 reads MGHRA; CDR2 reads YSYEKL. The CDR3 here is CASSQVFIEANSTDTQYF. In DNA form, the CDR3 reads TGCGCCAGCAGCCAAGTCTTTATAGAGGCGAATAGCACAGATACGCAGTATTTT.

CDR3 nucleotides: TGTGCCAGCAGCTCTACAGGGGTAGGCGAGACCCAGTACTTC. It yields the protein CASSSTGVGETQYF. This chain joins TRBV7-3 and TRBJ2-5, with TRBD1 identical over 7 bases. Germline CDR1 is SGHTA and CDR2 is FQGTGA. The CDR3 totals 14 residues. With 4 bases clipped from V and 5 bases from J, the junction kept 7 bases outside the gene matches.

This rearrangement joins TRBV28 to TRBJ2-5, with 7 bases matching TRBD1. This CDR3 comprises 17 residues. Trimming cost V 5 bases and J 7 bases; bases outside gene matches: 19. CDR1 and CDR2 from the germline V gene are MDHEN and SYDVKM. The CDR3 is CASSPQTGTARSWTQYF. CDR3 in DNA: TGTGCCAGCAGTCCACAAACCGGGACAGCCAGGTCGTGGACCCAGTACTTC.

V usage is TRBV19 and J usage is TRBJ2-2; D tentatively reads TRBD1 or TRBD2 (5 bases each). The CDR3 is 14 residues long. V was pared by 6 bases and J by 3 bases, with 11 bases between. In germline, CDR1 is LNHDA, CDR2 SQIVND (reference sequence). This CDR3 reads CASRVGVYTGELFF. The CDR3 region has the DNA TGTGCCAGTAGAGTGGGGGTTTACACCGGGGAGCTGTTTTTT.

The rearrangement uses TRBV7-8 and TRBJ2-3; 15 positions agree with TRBD2. V lost 4 bases, J lost 1 base, and 3 bases stayed unmatched. This CDR3 comprises 17 residues. The germline CDR1 and CDR2 sequences are SGHVS and FQNEAQ. CDR3 in amino acids: CASSYGLAGGGTDTQYF. In DNA, the CDR3 is TGTGCCAGCAGCTACGGACTAGCGGGAGGGGGCACAGATACGCAGTATTTT. Supplemented by reference TRBV7-8 and TRBJ2-3, the full variable domain reads GAGVSQSPRYKVAKRGQDVALRCDPISGHVSLFWYQQALGQGPEFLTYFQNEAQLDKSGLPSDRFFAERPEGSVSTLKIQRTQQEDSAVYLCASSYGLAGGGTDTQYFGPGTRLTVL.

The J gene is TRBJ1-1, the V gene TRBV6-1; D gene ambiguous. The germline gives CDR1 MNHNS, CDR2 SASEGT. V was trimmed by 6 bases and J by 5 bases, leaving 16 bases between them. The CDR3 totals 14 residues. CDR3 protein: CASRVLGIGTEAFF. DNA for the CDR3: TGTGCCAGCAGGGTCCTAGGGATTGGAACTGAAGCTTTCTTT.

The rearrangement links TRBV28 to TRBJ1-5, with 8 bases lining up with TRBD1. CDR3 length equals 14 residues. The trim removed 4 bases at V and 6 bases at J, leaving 5 bases unmatched. Germline V lookup: CDR1 MDHEN, CDR2 SYDVKM. Here the CDR3 reads CASSWTGRVQPQHF. The CDR3 coding sequence is TGTGCCAGCAGTTGGACAGGGCGGGTTCAGCCCCAGCATTTT.

The chain carries TRBV7-9 and TRBJ2-3, with TRBD2 identical over 7 bases. Germline V CDR1 and CDR2: SEHNR, FQNEAQ (reference sequence). This CDR3 has 15 amino acids. The V segment lost 1 base and the J segment 3 bases; nucleotides outside the gene matches: 4. The CDR3 protein is CASSLVPAGTDTQYF. For the CDR3, the DNA is TGTGCCAGCAGCTTAGTTCCAGCGGGGACAGATACGCAGTATTTT.

The rearrangement uses TRBV28 and TRBJ2-7; 8 bases match TRBD2. Germline V gives CDR1 MDHEN, CDR2 SYDVKM. This CDR3 is built from 14 residues. With 7 bases clipped from V and 3 bases from J, the junction kept 8 bases outside the gene matches. In DNA, the CDR3 is TGTGCCAGCACGTCCCTAGCGGGTTTCTACGAGCAGTACTTC. It encodes CASTSLAGFYEQYF.

The chain is built from TRBV11-2 and TRBJ2-1; D unclear. In germline, CDR1 is SGHAT, CDR2 FQNNGV. V was pared by 3 bases and J by 5 bases, with 8 bases between. The length of the CDR3 is 13 residues. The CDR3 DNA reads TGTGCCAGCAGCTTCGAACATAACAATGAGCAGTTCTTC. This translates into CASSFEHNNEQFF. Variable domain in full (rest from reference TRBV11-2 and TRBJ2-1): EAGVAQSPRYKIIEKRQSVAFWCNPISGHATLYWYQQILGQGPKLLIQFQNNGVVDDSQLPKDRFSAERLKGVDSTLKIQPAKLEDSAVYLCASSFEHNNEQFFGPGTRLTVL.

V usage is TRBV19 and J usage is TRBJ1-5; weak D call: TRBD1 (5 bases). Per the germline V gene, CDR1 is LNHDA and CDR2 is SQIVND (reference sequence). CDR3 length: 15 residues. The ends were cut back, 10 bases at V and 0 bases at J, with 16 bases in the middle. CDR3 amino acids: CATRTGSYSNQPQHF. In nucleotides, the CDR3 is TGTGCCACCCGAACAGGCTCCTATAGCAATCAGCCCCAGCATTTT.

The chain uses TRBV19 and TRBJ1-4; 12 bases are shared with TRBD1. This CDR3 is built from 16 residues. Per the germline V gene, CDR1 is LNHDA and CDR2 is SQIVND (reference sequence). The V segment lost 9 bases and the J segment 5 bases; nucleotides outside the gene matches: 10. CDR3 amino acids: CASFSGTGGENEKLFF. The CDR3 nucleotides are TGTGCCAGCTTTTCCGGGACAGGGGGCGAAAATGAAAAACTGTTTTTT. Combining the CDR3 with reference TRBV19 and TRBJ1-4 gives the whole variable domain DGGITQSPKYLFRKEGQNVTLSCEQNLNHDAMYWYRQDPGQGLRLIYYSQIVNDFQKGDIAEGYSVSREKKESFPLTVTSAQKNPTAFYLCASFSGTGGENEKLFFGSGTQLSVL.

This chain joins TRBV28 and TRBJ1-4; the D is unclear. Germline CDR1 is MDHEN and CDR2 is SYDVKM. This CDR3 has 16 residues. With 7 bases removed from V and 5 bases from J, the gap between germline ends came to 20 bases. The CDR3 region has the DNA TGTGCCAGCACCACTATGCAGGCAGCCCTCAATGAAAAACTGTTTTTT. This translates into CASTTMQAALNEKLFF.

This chain joins TRBV2 and TRBJ2-1; tentatively, D is TRBD2 (6 bases). The CDR3 loop spans 19 amino acids. Germline CDR1 SNHLY, CDR2 FYNNEI. The V and J ends lost 7 bases and 1 base respectively, with 26 bases between them. This CDR3 reads CASTSPERVSRGSYNEQFF. DNA of the CDR3: TGTGCCAGCACCTCCCCTGAGAGGGTCTCCCGGGGGTCCTACAATGAGCAGTTCTTC.

This clone was recorded only once. The rearrangement joins TRBV10-1 to TRBJ1-1; D not certain. Germline CDR1 and CDR2: WNHNN and SYGVQD (reference sequence). The CDR3 extends over 10 amino acids. The ends were cut back, 4 bases at V and 8 bases at J, with 5 bases in the middle. The CDR3 nucleotides are TGCGCCAGCAGTGTCCCGGAAGCTTTCTTT. This encodes CASSVPEAFF.

Details on this clone: Other nucleotide sequences from this sample produce the same CDR3. The chain has TRBV7-9 and TRBJ1-1; D is uncertain. The germline V gene encodes CDR1 SEHNR and CDR2 FQNEAQ (reference sequence). The CDR3 has 14 amino acids. V was shortened by 1 base and J by 0 bases, with 6 bases between the two germline ends. The DNA of the CDR3 is TGTGCCAGCAGCTTAGGGGAGGTGAACACTGAAGCTTTCTTT. Amino acids: CASSLGEVNTEAFF.

This sequence joins TRBV27 and TRBJ2-1; D is ambiguous. The V gene's germline CDR1 is MNHEY and CDR2 SMNVEV (reference sequence). Trimming removed 8 bases at V and 7 bases at J, with 15 bases between. The CDR3 has 13 amino acids. The CDR3 region is CASGINRWNEQFF. DNA of the CDR3: TGTGCCAGCGGCATAAATCGGTGGAATGAGCAGTTCTTC.

This chain joins TRBV9 and TRBJ2-1; 11 bases agree with TRBD2. The CDR3 totals 15 residues. CDR1 and CDR2 from the germline V gene are SGDLS and YYNGEE. V gave up 3 bases and J gave up 8 bases; unmatched junction bases: 7. The CDR3 DNA reads as TGTGCCAGCAGCGCTACTAGCGGGAGTACCTATGAGCAGTTCTTC. Translating it yields CASSATSGSTYEQFF.

On this clone itself: Other DNA variants within this sample encode the same CDR3. This rearrangement joins TRBV30 to TRBJ2-7; weak D call: TRBD1 (5 bases). The CDR3 has 12 amino acids. Germline assignment: CDR1 GTSNPN and CDR2 SVGIG (reference sequence). V lost 0 bases to trimming and J lost 3 bases, with 6 bases between them. CDR3 DNA: TGTGCCTGGAGTGTTACAGGCTACGAGCAGTACTTC. Its translation is CAWSVTGYEQYF.

J is TRBJ1-5 and V is TRBV27, with 8 bases matching TRBD1. Germline V gene data show CDR1 as MNHEY and CDR2 as SMNVEV (reference sequence). The CDR3 covers 15 residues. V was clipped by 5 bases and J by 1 base; unmatched bases: 4. DNA for the CDR3: TGTGCCAGCAGTGCGTACAGGGGGAGCAATCAGCCCCAGCATTTT. This encodes CASSAYRGSNQPQHF.

This rearrangement joins TRBV7-9 to TRBJ2-1, with D possibly being TRBD2 (7 bases). CDR1 is SEHNR, CDR2 FQNEAQ, per germline (reference sequence). This CDR3 region has 15 residues. V lost 6 bases and J 8 bases, leaving 20 bases between the germline ends. CDR3 region: CASRSSGGGSYEQFF. For the CDR3, the DNA is TGTGCCAGCAGATCCTCGGGGGGCGGGAGCTATGAGCAGTTCTTC.

In regard to this clone: The sample has other DNA sequences that encode this CDR3 too. The rearrangement joins TRBV9 to TRBJ2-1, with TRBD1 matching 10 bases. Germline trimming cut 3 bases from V and 5 bases from J; bases unmatched to any gene: 5. This CDR3 has 15 amino acids. The germline V gene encodes CDR1 SGDLS and CDR2 YYNGEE. The CDR3 protein is CASSGRDRGHNEQFF. In DNA form, the CDR3 reads TGTGCCAGCAGCGGCCGGGACAGGGGTCACAATGAGCAGTTCTTC. The whole variable domain, filled in from reference TRBV9 and TRBJ2-1, reads DSGVTQTPKHLITATGQRVTLRCSPRSGDLSVYWYQQSLDQGLQFLIQYYNGEERAKGNILERFSAQQFPDLHSELNLSSLELGDSALYFCASSGRDRGHNEQFFGPGTRLTVL.

The rearrangement links TRBV28 to TRBJ2-7; 9 positions agree with TRBD2. Germline values: CDR1 MDHEN, CDR2 SYDVKM. Trimming at V came to 8 bases and at J to 7 bases, leaving 9 bases not matched to a gene. The CDR3 covers 13 residues. DNA of the CDR3: TGTGCCAGCGACAGCGGGAGGCCCTTGGAGCAGTACTTC. Translation: CASDSGRPLEQYF.